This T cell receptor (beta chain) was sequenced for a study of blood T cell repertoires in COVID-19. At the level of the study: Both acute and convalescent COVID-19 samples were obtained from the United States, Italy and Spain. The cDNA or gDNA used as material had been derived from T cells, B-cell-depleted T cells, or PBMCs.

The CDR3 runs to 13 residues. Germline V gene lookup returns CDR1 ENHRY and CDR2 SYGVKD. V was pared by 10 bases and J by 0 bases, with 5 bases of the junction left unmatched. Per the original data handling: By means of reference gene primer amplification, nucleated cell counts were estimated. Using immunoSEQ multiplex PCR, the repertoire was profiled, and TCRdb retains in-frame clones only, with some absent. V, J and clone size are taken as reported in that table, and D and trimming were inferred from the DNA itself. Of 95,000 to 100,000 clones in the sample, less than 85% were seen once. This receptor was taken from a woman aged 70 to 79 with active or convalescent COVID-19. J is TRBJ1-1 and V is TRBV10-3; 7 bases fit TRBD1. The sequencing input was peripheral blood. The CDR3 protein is CATQGQLNTEAFF. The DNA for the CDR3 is TGTGCCACCCAGGGACAGTTGAACACTGAAGCTTTCTTT.